Each of the 16 T cell receptor beta chains below was sequenced from the same sample in a study of blood T cells in healthy people across ages (dated by TCRdb to between 2014 and 2016). Library construction relied on 5' RACE. Sequencing took place on an Illumina HiSeq 2500. A second PCR of 7 to 11 cycles was run with a J-beta primer mix and a sample-barcoded 5' primer. TCRdb handled the public reads itself, with Q25 trimming in fastp and clone calling in MiXCR, and kept productive beta chains. Identical CDR3 protein sequences are pooled into one entry, listed with their most common genes and DNA. In all, the sample holds around 850,000 distinct CDR3 sequences, and roughly 34% of those were seen once. Jointly, the top ten make up under 15% of the sample. Sequenced sample: blood. All receptors come from a man between 18 and 29 years old in good health.

CDR3 in amino acids: CASSRSGNGYTF. CDR3 coding DNA: TGTGCCAGCAGCCGGTCAGGGAATGGCTACACCTTC. The rearrangement links TRBV14 to TRBJ1-2, with a tentative D call TRBD1 (5 bases). This CDR3 is 12 amino acids long. V dropped 4 bases and J dropped 6 bases, with 9 bases sitting between them. Per the germline V gene, CDR1 is SGHDN and CDR2 is FVKESK.

This clonotype was seen only once. The chain has TRBV7-2 and TRBJ2-3, with D possibly being TRBD2 (5 bases). V was pared by 5 bases and J by 6 bases, with 15 bases between. CDR1 is SGHTA, CDR2 FQGNSA, per germline. The CDR3 contains 14 residues. CDR3 nucleotide sequence: TGTGCCAGCAGCGTAGGCCTGGGGAGTGATACGCAGTATTTT. It translates to CASSVGLGSDTQYF.

This clonotype showed up just a few times. The chain recombines TRBV7-2 with TRBJ1-1; D gene unclear. The length of the CDR3 is 15 residues. Trimming removed 5 bases at V and 2 bases at J, with 15 bases between. In germline, CDR1 is SGHTA, CDR2 FQGNSA. CDR3 loop: CASSSPTHLNTEAFF. In DNA form, the CDR3 reads TGTGCCAGCAGCAGTCCCACCCATCTTAACACTGAAGCTTTCTTT.

This clonotype came up a few times. V and J are TRBV20-1 and TRBJ1-3; 9 bases match TRBD1. J gave up 4 bases and V 2 bases, and 3 bases lay outside the gene matches. CDR1 DFQATT and CDR2 SNEGSKA come from the germline V gene (reference sequence). This CDR3 has 14 residues. CDR3: CSARTQGAGNTIYF. The CDR3 DNA is TGCAGTGCTAGAACACAGGGGGCAGGAAACACCATATATTTT.

This clonotype came up a few times. V and J are TRBV29-1 and TRBJ1-1; possible D gene TRBD1, 5 bases. The CDR3 covers 12 residues. The germline V and J ends were trimmed by 4 bases and 1 base, with 7 bases remaining between them. Per the germline V gene, CDR1 is SQVTM and CDR2 is ANQGSEA. In DNA, the CDR3 is TGCAGCGTTGGGGGGGGGAACACTGAAGCTTTCTTT. This codes for CSVGGGNTEAFF. Full variable domain (rest looked up from reference TRBV29-1 and TRBJ1-1): SAVISQKPSRDICQRGTSLTIQCQVDSQVTMMFWYRQQPGQSLTLIATANQGSEATYESGFVIDKFPISRPNLTFSTLTVSNMSPEDSSIYLCSVGGGNTEAFFGQGTRLTVV.

There are many counts of this clonotype. The chain is built from TRBV7-9 and TRBJ2-3, with unresolved D. From germline, CDR1 is SEHNR and CDR2 FQNEAQ (reference sequence). CDR3 length: 16 residues. V lost 5 bases to trimming and J lost 0 bases, with 15 bases between them. The CDR3 protein is CASSLSPGGSTDTQYF. As DNA, the CDR3 is TGTGCCAGCAGCCTTAGTCCCGGTGGGAGCACAGATACGCAGTATTTT.

This clonotype was seen repeatedly, ten times or more. The rearrangement uses TRBV20-1 and TRBJ2-1; 7 bases match TRBD1. Looked up from germline, CDR1 is DFQATT and CDR2 is SNEGSKA (reference sequence). V was pared by 6 bases and J by 7 bases, with 9 bases of the junction left unmatched. The CDR3 is 13 residues long. CDR3 sequence reads: CSAADRIGNEQFF. In DNA, the CDR3 is TGCAGTGCCGCGGACAGGATCGGGAATGAGCAGTTCTTC.

This clonotype was recorded only once. This could be a read error, since a much larger clone is one nucleotide away. The rearrangement joins TRBV5-6 to TRBJ2-5, with 8 nucleotides matching TRBD1. Unmatched junction bases numbered 20, after V lost 5 bases and J lost 11 bases. Germline V gene data show CDR1 as SGHDT and CDR2 as YYEEEE. The CDR3 has 16 residues. This chain's CDR3 is CASSFRQGTNYNEQYF. The CDR3 DNA reads TGTGCCAGCAGTTTTCGACAGGGGACCAACTACAATGAGCAGTACTTC.

This clonotype was found a few times. The chain uses TRBV7-2 and TRBJ2-7; tentative D call: TRBD2 (6 bases). Per the germline V gene, CDR1 is SGHTA and CDR2 is FQGNSA. The V end lost 2 bases, the J end lost 0 bases, and 23 bases lay between the germline ends. This CDR3 has 19 amino acids. The CDR3 here is CASSLPQGGVGKYSYEQYF. CDR3 DNA sequence: TGTGCCAGCAGCTTACCCCAGGGCGGGGTAGGGAAGTACTCCTACGAGCAGTACTTC.

This CDR3 reads CATSREENSPLHF. The CDR3 nucleotides read TGTGCCACCAGCAGAGAGGAGAATTCACCCCTCCACTTT. V gene TRBV15 combines with J gene TRBJ1-6, with D unclear. V shed 0 bases and J shed 7 bases, with 4 bases lying between them. CDR3 length equals 13 residues. The germline CDR1 and CDR2 sequences are LNHNV and YYDKDF (reference sequence).

The V call is TRBV5-6, the J call TRBJ2-7; no clear D gene. Germline CDR1 and CDR2: SGHDT and YYEEEE. This CDR3 comprises 14 residues. V gave up 4 bases and J gave up 3 bases, with 14 bases separating them. The CDR3 is CASSQWVGFYEQYF. The CDR3 DNA is TGTGCCAGCAGCCAATGGGTGGGTTTCTACGAGCAGTACTTC.

This clonotype was seen a handful of times. The rearrangement joins TRBV29-1 to TRBJ2-7; D may be TRBD2 (6 bases). V lost 7 bases and J 2 bases, leaving 12 bases between the germline ends. This CDR3 has 12 residues. The germline CDR1 and CDR2 sequences are SQVTM and ANQGSEA. The CDR3 DNA reads as TGCAGCGGGGGGGACCGTGCCTACGAGCAGTACTTC. It is translated as CSGGDRAYEQYF.

As to this clonotype: The junction does not match germline at one end; this may be a read error. The genes are TRBV5-5 and TRBJ2-3; possibly TRBD2 for D (6 bases). Per germline, CDR1 SGHKS and CDR2 YYEKEE (reference sequence). The CDR3 runs 14 residues. CDR3 DNA: TGTGCCAGCAGCTTACCGGGGGTTCAAGATACGCGGTATTTT. As protein: CASSLPGVQDTRYF.

As for this clonotype: At one boundary the junction diverges from the germline segment, which might be a read error. The rearrangement uses TRBV5-1 and TRBJ2-1; D might be TRBD1 (5 bases). Germline CDR1 SGHRS, CDR2 YFSETQ. The CDR3 runs to 12 residues. CDR3 in DNA: TGCGCCAGCAGCTTGGGACAGAATGGGCAGTTCTTC. This sequence encodes CASSLGQNGQFF.

This clonotype was found a few times. The gene calls are TRBV7-9 and TRBJ2-1; D not certain. Germline CDR1 is SEHNR and CDR2 is FQNEAQ (reference sequence). The CDR3 is made up of 15 amino acids. V shed 5 bases and J shed 0 bases, with 11 bases lying between them. The CDR3 DNA sequence: TGTGCCAGCAGCCTAAGTTCCCTCTCCTACAATGAGCAGTTCTTC. It specifies CASSLSSLSYNEQFF.

This chain joins TRBV9 and TRBJ2-7, with 8 bases lining up with TRBD2. The V gene end was trimmed by 2 bases and the J gene end by 7 bases; junction bases not matched to a gene: 5. Germline V gene data show CDR1 as SGDLS and CDR2 as YYNGEE. The CDR3 length is 13 residues. CDR3 residues: CASSVNSGNEQYF. CDR3 sequence (DNA): TGTGCCAGCAGCGTCAATAGCGGGAATGAGCAGTACTTC. Based on the CDR3 plus reference TRBV9 and TRBJ2-7, the full variable domain is DSGVTQTPKHLITATGQRVTLRCSPRSGDLSVYWYQQSLDQGLQFLIQYYNGEERAKGNILERFSAQQFPDLHSELNLSSLELGDSALYFCASSVNSGNEQYFGPGTRLTVT.